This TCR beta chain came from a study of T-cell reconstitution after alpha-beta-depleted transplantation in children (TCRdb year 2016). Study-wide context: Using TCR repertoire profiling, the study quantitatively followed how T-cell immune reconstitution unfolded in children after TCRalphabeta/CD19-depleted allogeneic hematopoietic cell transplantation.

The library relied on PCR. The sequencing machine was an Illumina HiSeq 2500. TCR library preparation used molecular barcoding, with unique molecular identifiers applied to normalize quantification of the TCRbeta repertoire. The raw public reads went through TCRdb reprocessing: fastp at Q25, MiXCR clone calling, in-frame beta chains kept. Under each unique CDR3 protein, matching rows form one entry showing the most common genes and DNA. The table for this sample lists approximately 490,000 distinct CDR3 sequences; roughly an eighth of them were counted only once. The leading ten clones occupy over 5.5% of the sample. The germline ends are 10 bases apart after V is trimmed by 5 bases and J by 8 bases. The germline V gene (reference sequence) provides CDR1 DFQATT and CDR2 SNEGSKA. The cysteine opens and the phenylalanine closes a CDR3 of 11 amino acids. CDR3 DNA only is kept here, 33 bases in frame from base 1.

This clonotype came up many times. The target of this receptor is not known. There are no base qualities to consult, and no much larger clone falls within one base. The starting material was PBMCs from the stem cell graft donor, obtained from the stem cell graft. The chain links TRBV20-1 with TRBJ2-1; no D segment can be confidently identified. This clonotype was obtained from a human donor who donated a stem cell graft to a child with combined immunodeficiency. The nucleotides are TGCAGTGCTTACAAGGGCTATGAGCAGTTCTTC. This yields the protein CSAYKGYEQFF.